A selection of T cell receptor beta chains follows, all from one sample in a study of T-cell memory formation after mild COVID-19. One entry per CDR3 protein, called by TCRdb with MiXCR from the 5' RACE reads. Of around 310,000 distinct CDR3 sequences detected, roughly 13% appear once; the ten largest clones hold roughly 21%. The sample comprised PBMCs or a T cell subset sorted from them (not recorded which). The receptors here all came from a man aged 18 to 30 who had mild COVID-19 (a few samples of this study predate the infection). Cell type and time point are not known. The CDR3 runs from the conserved cysteine through the conserved F or W. D genes are given only for firm matches. Size is omitted from some rows. Given values are once, few, many or a class for expanded clones.

CDR3 length: 14
clone size: -
D gene: TRBD2
J gene: TRBJ2-1
V gene: TRBV2
CDR3 protein: CASSGLAGSNEQFF
CDR3 DNA: TGTGCCAGCAGTGGACTAGCGGGCAGTAATGAGCAGTTCTTC

CDR3 length: 15
clone size: few
D gene: -
J gene: TRBJ1-1
V gene: TRBV4-2
CDR3 protein: CASSQEGNSYTEAFF
CDR3 DNA: TGTGCCAGCAGCCAAGAGGGTAATAGTTACACTGAAGCTTTCTTT

CDR3 length: 13
clone size: -
D gene: -
J gene: TRBJ2-3
V gene: TRBV20-1
CDR3 protein: CSARSAGQDTQYF
CDR3 DNA: TGCAGTGCTAGATCGGCAGGTCAAGATACGCAGTATTTT

CDR3 length: 13
clone size: -
D gene: -
J gene: TRBJ1-2
V gene: TRBV27
CDR3 protein: CASSGRRDYGYTF
CDR3 DNA: TGTGCCAGCAGTGGGAGGCGGGACTATGGCTACACCTTC

CDR3 length: 13
clone size: few
D gene: -
J gene: TRBJ2-7
V gene: TRBV7-2
CDR3 protein: CASSPGTGAVQYF
CDR3 DNA: TGTGCCAGCAGCCCCGGGACGGGGGCTGTGCAGTACTTC

CDR3 length: 14
clone size: -
D gene: -
J gene: TRBJ2-5
V gene: TRBV2
CDR3 protein: CASSEVRATETQYF
CDR3 DNA: TGTGCCAGCAGTGAAGTCAGGGCCACAGAGACCCAGTACTTC

CDR3 length: 16
clone size: -
D gene: -
J gene: TRBJ1-1
V gene: TRBV7-8
CDR3 protein: CASSLGRLDWAVEAFF
CDR3 DNA: TGTGCCAGCAGCTTAGGTCGATTGGATTGGGCAGTAGAAGCTTTCTTT

CDR3 length: 11
clone size: -
D gene: -
J gene: TRBJ2-1
V gene: TRBV10-3
CDR3 protein: CAISESWEQFF
CDR3 DNA: TGTGCCATCAGTGAGTCGTGGGAGCAGTTCTTC

CDR3 length: 16
clone size: few
D gene: -
J gene: TRBJ2-1
V gene: TRBV5-1
CDR3 protein: CASSVGGVSTYNEQFF
CDR3 DNA: TGCGCCAGCAGCGTAGGGGGGGTGAGCACGTACAATGAGCAGTTCTTC

CDR3 length: 14
clone size: few
D gene: -
J gene: TRBJ2-2
V gene: TRBV20-1
CDR3 protein: CSAIFPRGAGELFF
CDR3 DNA: TGCAGTGCTATTTTTCCCAGAGGCGCCGGGGAGCTGTTTTTT

CDR3 length: 17
clone size: -
D gene: TRBD2
J gene: TRBJ2-3
V gene: TRBV7-9
CDR3 protein: CASSNRLAGGSTDTQYF
CDR3 DNA: TGTGCCAGCAGCAACCGTCTGGCGGGGGGAAGCACAGATACGCAGTATTTT

CDR3 length: 16
clone size: few
D gene: TRBD1
J gene: TRBJ2-5
V gene: TRBV7-6
CDR3 protein: CASSRSRDRGGETQYF
CDR3 DNA: TGTGCCAGCAGCCGTTCAAGGGACAGGGGAGGGGAGACCCAGTACTTC

CDR3 length: 15
clone size: many
D gene: TRBD1
J gene: TRBJ2-5
V gene: TRBV18
CDR3 protein: CASSPPGTGQETQYF
CDR3 DNA: TGTGCCAGCTCACCGCCCGGGACAGGCCAAGAGACCCAGTACTTC

CDR3 length: 13
clone size: few
D gene: -
J gene: TRBJ1-1
V gene: TRBV9
CDR3 protein: CASSVATSAEAFF
CDR3 DNA: TGTGCCAGCAGCGTAGCTACGAGCGCTGAAGCTTTCTTT

CDR3 length: 13
clone size: few
D gene: -
J gene: TRBJ1-5
V gene: TRBV4-1
CDR3 protein: CARVGRTDQPQHF
CDR3 DNA: TGCGCCAGGGTCGGGAGGACGGATCAGCCCCAGCATTTT

CDR3 length: 11
clone size: few
D gene: -
J gene: TRBJ1-2
V gene: TRBV7-2
CDR3 protein: CASSLVNSYTF
CDR3 DNA: TGTGCCAGCAGCTTAGTGAACAGCTACACCTTC

CDR3 length: 12
clone size: -
D gene: -
J gene: TRBJ1-1
V gene: TRBV18
CDR3 protein: CASSPSYTEAFF
CDR3 DNA: TGTGCCAGCTCACCCAGCTACACTGAAGCTTTCTTT

CDR3 length: 16
clone size: few
D gene: TRBD2
J gene: TRBJ2-7
V gene: TRBV5-5
CDR3 protein: CASSRILSGGAGEQYF
CDR3 DNA: TGTGCCAGCAGCCGGATACTTAGCGGGGGGGCCGGTGAGCAGTACTTC

CDR3 length: 13
clone size: many
D gene: -
J gene: TRBJ1-5
V gene: TRBV7-2
CDR3 protein: CASSRGTGQPQHF
CDR3 DNA: TGTGCCAGCTCGAGAGGGACCGGACAGCCCCAGCATTTT

CDR3 length: 15
clone size: -
D gene: TRBD1
J gene: TRBJ1-5
V gene: TRBV27
CDR3 protein: CASSLTGRGNQPQHF
CDR3 DNA: TGTGCCAGCAGTCTGACAGGGAGGGGCAATCAGCCCCAGCATTTT

CDR3 length: 12
clone size: -
D gene: TRBD2
J gene: TRBJ2-2
V gene: TRBV20-1
CDR3 protein: CSVGGTPGELFF
CDR3 DNA: TGCAGTGTGGGGGGGACCCCCGGGGAGCTGTTTTTT

CDR3 length: 16
clone size: -
D gene: -
J gene: TRBJ2-5
V gene: TRBV5-1
CDR3 protein: CASSGGHETGVETQYF
CDR3 DNA: TGCGCCAGCAGCGGGGGACACGAGACGGGGGTTGAGACCCAGTACTTC

CDR3 length: 14
clone size: few
D gene: -
J gene: TRBJ1-1
V gene: TRBV20-1
CDR3 protein: CSARTVTMNTEAFF
CDR3 DNA: TGCAGTGCAAGGACAGTCACTATGAACACTGAAGCTTTCTTT

CDR3 length: 15
clone size: many
D gene: -
J gene: TRBJ2-1
V gene: TRBV7-3
CDR3 protein: CASSSTGPPQGEQFF
CDR3 DNA: TGTGCCAGCAGCTCGACCGGGCCCCCCCAGGGTGAGCAGTTCTTC

CDR3 length: 14
clone size: few
D gene: -
J gene: TRBJ1-5
V gene: TRBV18
CDR3 protein: CASSSLVSNQPQHF
CDR3 DNA: TGTGCCAGCTCATCACTGGTGAGCAATCAGCCCCAGCATTTT

CDR3 length: 12
clone size: few
D gene: -
J gene: TRBJ2-7
V gene: TRBV20-1
CDR3 protein: CSARADPYEQYF
CDR3 DNA: TGCAGTGCTAGAGCTGACCCCTACGAGCAGTACTTC

CDR3 length: 14
clone size: -
D gene: TRBD2
J gene: TRBJ2-3
V gene: TRBV10-2
CDR3 protein: CASSASGATDTQYF
CDR3 DNA: TGCGCCAGCTCGGCTAGCGGGGCCACAGATACGCAGTATTTT

CDR3 length: 14
clone size: few
D gene: TRBD2
J gene: TRBJ2-1
V gene: TRBV9
CDR3 protein: CASTPGGGFHEQFF
CDR3 DNA: TGTGCCAGCACCCCGGGGGGGGGATTCCATGAGCAGTTCTTC

CDR3 length: 16
clone size: few
D gene: -
J gene: TRBJ1-1
V gene: TRBV12-3/TRBV12-4
CDR3 protein: CASSFRGGQRNTEAFF
CDR3 DNA: TGTGCCAGCAGTTTTAGGGGGGGTCAAAGGAACACTGAAGCTTTCTTT

CDR3 length: 15
clone size: -
D gene: TRBD2
J gene: TRBJ2-5
V gene: TRBV6-5
CDR3 protein: CASSYSGLAQETQYF
CDR3 DNA: TGTGCCAGCAGTTACTCTGGACTAGCCCAAGAGACCCAGTACTTC

CDR3 length: 17
clone size: few
D gene: TRBD2
J gene: TRBJ2-4
V gene: TRBV7-2
CDR3 protein: CASSFLAGGLAKNIQYF
CDR3 DNA: TGTGCCAGCAGCTTCCTAGCGGGGGGATTAGCCAAAAACATTCAGTACTTC

CDR3 length: 14
clone size: few
D gene: TRBD2
J gene: TRBJ2-3
V gene: TRBV5-1
CDR3 protein: CASKAGALTDTQYF
CDR3 DNA: TGCGCCAGCAAAGCGGGGGCCCTCACAGATACGCAGTATTTT

CDR3 length: 13
clone size: -
D gene: -
J gene: TRBJ1-5
V gene: TRBV7-2
CDR3 protein: CASSSDRSQPQHF
CDR3 DNA: TGTGCCAGCAGCTCCGACAGAAGCCAGCCCCAGCATTTT

CDR3 length: 17
clone size: few
D gene: -
J gene: TRBJ2-6
V gene: TRBV5-1
CDR3 protein: CASSLAGTPSGANVLTF
CDR3 DNA: TGCGCCAGCAGCTTAGCCGGGACGCCATCTGGGGCCAACGTCCTGACTTTC

CDR3 length: 14
clone size: many
D gene: -
J gene: TRBJ2-3
V gene: TRBV7-2
CDR3 protein: CASSARQFPDTQYF
CDR3 DNA: TGTGCCAGCAGCGCACGACAGTTTCCTGATACGCAGTATTTT

CDR3 length: 16
clone size: few
D gene: -
J gene: TRBJ2-5
V gene: TRBV28
CDR3 protein: CASSFGGSLSQETQYF
CDR3 DNA: TGTGCCAGCAGTTTCGGTGGTAGCCTTTCTCAAGAGACCCAGTACTTC

CDR3 length: 15
clone size: -
D gene: -
J gene: TRBJ1-4
V gene: TRBV5-1
CDR3 protein: CASSPGGTTNEKLFF
CDR3 DNA: TGCGCCAGCAGCCCCGGTGGCACAACTAATGAAAAACTGTTTTTT

CDR3 length: 13
clone size: few
D gene: -
J gene: TRBJ1-1
V gene: TRBV6-1
CDR3 protein: CASISREGTEAFF
CDR3 DNA: TGTGCCAGCATCAGCAGGGAGGGGACTGAAGCTTTCTTT

CDR3 length: 17
clone size: -
D gene: -
J gene: TRBJ2-2
V gene: TRBV12-1
CDR3 protein: CASSRGGRMESTGELFF
CDR3 DNA: TGTGCCAGCAGCCGGGGAGGTCGAATGGAGAGCACCGGGGAGCTGTTTTTT

CDR3 length: 16
clone size: -
D gene: -
J gene: TRBJ1-1
V gene: TRBV4-1
CDR3 protein: CASSPDDSKMNTEAFF
CDR3 DNA: TGCGCCAGCAGCCCGGATGACAGCAAAATGAACACTGAAGCTTTCTTT

CDR3 length: 16
clone size: few
D gene: -
J gene: TRBJ1-3
V gene: TRBV5-5
CDR3 protein: CASSFGTYISGNTIYF
CDR3 DNA: TGTGCCAGCAGCTTCGGGACGTACATCTCTGGAAACACCATATATTTT

CDR3 length: 16
clone size: few
D gene: -
J gene: TRBJ2-1
V gene: TRBV14
CDR3 protein: CASSLIYGGSHNEQFF
CDR3 DNA: TGTGCCAGCAGCCTCATTTACGGGGGCTCCCACAATGAGCAGTTCTTC

CDR3 length: 15
clone size: few
D gene: -
J gene: TRBJ2-3
V gene: TRBV9
CDR3 protein: CASSVVYGPADTQYF
CDR3 DNA: TGTGCCAGCAGCGTAGTTTATGGGCCCGCAGATACGCAGTATTTT

CDR3 length: 11
clone size: few
D gene: -
J gene: TRBJ2-7
V gene: TRBV2
CDR3 protein: CASKVSYEQYF
CDR3 DNA: TGTGCCAGCAAGGTCTCCTACGAGCAGTACTTC

CDR3 length: 12
clone size: -
D gene: -
J gene: TRBJ1-6
V gene: TRBV4-1
CDR3 protein: CASSQEASPLHF
CDR3 DNA: TGCGCCAGCAGCCAAGAGGCCTCACCCCTCCACTTT

CDR3 length: 13
clone size: -
D gene: -
J gene: TRBJ1-5
V gene: TRBV5-5
CDR3 protein: CASSGTGHQPQHF
CDR3 DNA: TGTGCCAGCAGCGGAACAGGGCATCAGCCCCAGCATTTT

CDR3 length: 15
clone size: few
D gene: -
J gene: TRBJ2-1
V gene: TRBV11-2
CDR3 protein: CASRSPRGSYNEQFF
CDR3 DNA: TGTGCCAGCAGATCGCCCCGGGGCTCCTACAATGAGCAGTTCTTC

CDR3 length: 13
clone size: few
D gene: -
J gene: TRBJ1-2
V gene: TRBV7-9
CDR3 protein: CASSSGPHYGYTF
CDR3 DNA: TGTGCCAGCAGCTCCGGGCCCCACTATGGCTACACCTTC